Below, 4 T cell receptor beta chains from the same sample are listed, as sequenced in a study of beta chain bispecific antibodies for T cell cancers. Overall study results and limits: Normal T cells contributed less of the targeted TRBV signal than the leukemia cells did.

TCRdb passed the 5' RACE reads through MiXCR, listing each CDR3 protein once. Of some 20,000 distinct CDR3 sequences in the sample, approximately 2.6% were seen once. T cells were expanded from blood mononuclear cells for about 3 days with anti-CD3 OKT3 or CD3/CD28 beads. For these TCRs, the target antigens are not known. Source material: healthy donor T cells cultured with leukemia cells. These receptors all stem from a human donor in good health. Some clones in this sample may be carry-over from other donors' samples.

J is TRBJ2-3 and V is TRBV25-1; TRBD2 might be the D (6 bases). The CDR3 loop spans 14 amino acids. Germline V lookup: CDR1 MGHDK, CDR2 SYGVNS. V lost 1 base and J lost 3, with 8 bases in between. The CDR3: CASSELGLTDTQYF. CDR3 nucleotide sequence: TGTGCCAGCAGTGAATTAGGACTAACAGATACGCAGTATTTT.

This clonotype came up many times. This chain links TRBV5-1 with TRBJ1-2; TRBD1 is a possible D gene (5 bases). The ends were cut back, 2 bases at V and 7 bases at J, with 18 bases in the middle. CDR1 is SGHRS, CDR2 YFSETQ, per germline. The CDR3 is 15 amino acids. This CDR3 reads CASSFSGTAVFGYTF. The CDR3 coding sequence is TGCGCCAGCAGCTTTTCCGGGACGGCCGTCTTTGGCTACACCTTC.

This clonotype was counted at least ten times. J is TRBJ2-2 and V is TRBV5-1, with D possibly being TRBD1 (6 bases). The CDR3 is 13 amino acids. CDR1 and CDR2 (germline): SGHRS, YFSETQ. V was clipped by 3 bases and J by 6 bases, with 9 bases between them. The CDR3, as DNA: TGCGCCAGCAGCTCCCCAGGGGCCGGGGAGCTGTTTTTT. Translating it yields CASSSPGAGELFF.

This clonotype was recorded many times. The chain carries TRBV7-6 and TRBJ2-7; D is ambiguous. Germline V gene lookup returns CDR1 SGHVS and CDR2 FNYEAQ. The CDR3 runs to 13 residues. Deletions cut 3 bases from V and 2 bases from J, with 8 bases between. DNA of the CDR3: TGTGCCAGCAGCTTTTCATTCCCCTACGAGCAGTACTTC. Its translation is CASSFSFPYEQYF.